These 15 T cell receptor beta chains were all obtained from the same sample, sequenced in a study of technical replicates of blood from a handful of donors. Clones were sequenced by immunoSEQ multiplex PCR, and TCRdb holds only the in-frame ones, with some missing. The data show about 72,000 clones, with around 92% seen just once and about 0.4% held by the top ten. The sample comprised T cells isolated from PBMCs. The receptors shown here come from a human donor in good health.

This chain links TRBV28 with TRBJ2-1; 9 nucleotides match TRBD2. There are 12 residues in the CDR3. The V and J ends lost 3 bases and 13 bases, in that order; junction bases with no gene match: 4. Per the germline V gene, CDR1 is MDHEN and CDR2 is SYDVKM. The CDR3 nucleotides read TGTGCCAGCAGTTTTTGGGGACTAGCCCAGTTCTTC. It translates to CASSFWGLAQFF.

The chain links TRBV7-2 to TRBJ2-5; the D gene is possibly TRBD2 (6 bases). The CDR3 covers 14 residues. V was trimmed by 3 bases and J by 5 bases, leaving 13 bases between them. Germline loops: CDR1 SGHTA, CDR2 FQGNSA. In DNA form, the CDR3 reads TGTGCCAGCAGCTTCAGTGGCGGGGCGGAGACCCAGTACTTC. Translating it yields CASSFSGGAETQYF.

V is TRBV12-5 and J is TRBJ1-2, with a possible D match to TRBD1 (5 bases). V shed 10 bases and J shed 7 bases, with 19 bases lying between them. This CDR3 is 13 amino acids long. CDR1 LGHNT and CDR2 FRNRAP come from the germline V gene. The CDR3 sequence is CATPDPKGFGYTF. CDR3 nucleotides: TGTGCTACCCCGGACCCGAAGGGGTTTGGCTACACCTTC.

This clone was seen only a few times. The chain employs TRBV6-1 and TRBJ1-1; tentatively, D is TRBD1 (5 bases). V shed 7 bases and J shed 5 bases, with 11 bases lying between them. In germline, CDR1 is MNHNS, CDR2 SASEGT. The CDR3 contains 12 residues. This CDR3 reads CASIQGWTEAFF. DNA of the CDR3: TGTGCCAGCATTCAGGGTTGGACTGAAGCTTTCTTT.

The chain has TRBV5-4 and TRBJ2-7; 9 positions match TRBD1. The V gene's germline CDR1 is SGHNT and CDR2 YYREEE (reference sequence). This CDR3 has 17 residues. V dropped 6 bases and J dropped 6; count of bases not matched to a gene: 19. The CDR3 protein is CASKRSAGTGFFVEQYF. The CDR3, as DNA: TGTGCCAGCAAAAGGTCGGCGGGGACAGGGTTTTTCGTCGAGCAGTACTTC.

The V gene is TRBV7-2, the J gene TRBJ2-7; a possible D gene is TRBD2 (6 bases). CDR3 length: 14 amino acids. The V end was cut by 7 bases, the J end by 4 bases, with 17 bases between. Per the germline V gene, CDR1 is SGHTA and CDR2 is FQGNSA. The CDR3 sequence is CASTNAGPQYEQYF. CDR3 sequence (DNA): TGTGCCAGCACCAACGCGGGACCTCAATACGAGCAGTACTTC.

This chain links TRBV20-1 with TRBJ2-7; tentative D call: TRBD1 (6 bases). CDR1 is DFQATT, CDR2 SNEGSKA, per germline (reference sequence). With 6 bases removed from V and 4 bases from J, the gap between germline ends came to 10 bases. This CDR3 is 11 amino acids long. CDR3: CSARTGYEQYF. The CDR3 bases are TGCAGTGCCAGAACAGGGTACGAGCAGTACTTC.

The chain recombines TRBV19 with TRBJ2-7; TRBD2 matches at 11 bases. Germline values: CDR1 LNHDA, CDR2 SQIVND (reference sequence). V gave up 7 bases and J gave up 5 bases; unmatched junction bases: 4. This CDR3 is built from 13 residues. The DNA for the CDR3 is TGTGCCAGTAAGACTAGCGGGGTAAACGAGCAGTACTTC. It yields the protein CASKTSGVNEQYF.

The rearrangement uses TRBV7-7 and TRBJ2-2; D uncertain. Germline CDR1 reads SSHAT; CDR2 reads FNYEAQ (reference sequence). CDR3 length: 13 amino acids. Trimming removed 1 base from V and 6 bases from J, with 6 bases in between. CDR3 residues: CASSLDLPGELFF. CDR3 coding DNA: TGTGCCAGCAGCTTAGACTTACCCGGGGAGCTGTTTTTT.

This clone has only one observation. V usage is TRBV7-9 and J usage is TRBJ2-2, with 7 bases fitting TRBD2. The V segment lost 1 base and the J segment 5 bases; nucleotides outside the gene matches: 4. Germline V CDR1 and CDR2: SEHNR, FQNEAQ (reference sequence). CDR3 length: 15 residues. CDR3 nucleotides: TGTGCCAGCAGCTTAGTAGCGGGCGTGACCGGGGAGCTGTTTTTT. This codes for CASSLVAGVTGELFF.

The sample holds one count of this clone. The CDR3 spells CASSLAEGTSGSQETQYF. As DNA, the CDR3 is TGTGCCAGCAGCTTAGCGGAGGGGACTAGCGGGAGCCAAGAGACCCAGTACTTC. This chain connects TRBV7-2 to TRBJ2-5; 14 bases agree with TRBD2. CDR1 and CDR2 from the germline V gene are SGHTA and FQGNSA. The CDR3 runs to 18 residues. The junction had 4 bases not matched to a gene; V was cut back by 0 bases and J by 1 base.

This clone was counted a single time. CDR3 coding DNA: TGTGCCAGCAGCGAACAGGCCGGGGAGACCCAGTACTTC. Residues: CASSEQAGETQYF. This sequence joins TRBV9 and TRBJ2-5; perhaps TRBD1 as D (5 bases). Trimming pared 3 bases from V and 5 bases from J, leaving 11 bases between. The CDR3 has 13 residues. Germline CDR1 and CDR2: SGDLS and YYNGEE.

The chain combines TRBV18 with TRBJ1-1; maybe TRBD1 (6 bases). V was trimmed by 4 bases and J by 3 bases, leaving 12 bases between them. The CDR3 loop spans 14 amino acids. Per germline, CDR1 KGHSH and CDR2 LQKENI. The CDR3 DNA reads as TGTGCCAGCTCACGGCGGACAGATCACACTGAAGCTTTCTTT. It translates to CASSRRTDHTEAFF.

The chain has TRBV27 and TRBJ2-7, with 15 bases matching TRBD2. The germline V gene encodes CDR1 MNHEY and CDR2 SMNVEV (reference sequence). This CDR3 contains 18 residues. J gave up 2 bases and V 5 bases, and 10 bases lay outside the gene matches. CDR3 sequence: CASSLRGLAGGPPYEQYF. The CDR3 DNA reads TGTGCCAGCAGTCTCCGGGGACTAGCGGGAGGACCTCCCTACGAGCAGTACTTC.

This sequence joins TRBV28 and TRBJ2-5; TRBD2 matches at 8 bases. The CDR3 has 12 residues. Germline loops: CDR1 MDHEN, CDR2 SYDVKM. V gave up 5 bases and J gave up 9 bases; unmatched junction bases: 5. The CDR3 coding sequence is TGTGCCAGCAGTCAGGGACTAGGGGCCCAGTACTTC. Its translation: CASSQGLGAQYF.